This is a list of T cell receptor beta chains from one sample in a study of neurological immune-mediated disorders. A single record per CDR3 protein comes from TCRdb applying MiXCR to the 5' RACE reads. The sample consists of 90,000 to 100,000 distinct CDR3 sequences, around 3.3% of them appearing once. The sequencing sample was made of PBMCs. The receptors here all came from a woman aged 18-29 years with multiple sclerosis. The CDR3 runs from the conserved cysteine through the conserved F or W. The D gene is left open where the match is weak. Some rows mark clone size as missing; the rest say once, few, many or name a class of expanded clone.

V gene: TRBV7-9
J gene: TRBJ2-5
clone size: many
D gene: TRBD2
CDR3 protein: CASSSPGLAETQYF
CDR3 DNA: TGTGCCAGCAGCTCACCGGGACTAGCAGAGACCCAGTACTTC

V gene: TRBV5-6
J gene: TRBJ2-3
clone size: many
D gene: TRBD2
CDR3 protein: CASSSVFSGMSTDTQYF
CDR3 DNA: TGTGCCAGCAGCAGTGTCTTCAGCGGGATGAGCACAGATACGCAGTATTTT

V gene: TRBV3-1
J gene: TRBJ1-6
clone size: many
D gene: TRBD1
CDR3 protein: CASSQVTGGQSPLHF
CDR3 DNA: TGTGCCAGCAGCCAAGTAACAGGGGGCCAGTCACCCCTCCACTTT

V gene: TRBV29-1
J gene: TRBJ2-1
clone size: many
D gene: TRBD1
CDR3 protein: CSVGQGNNNEQFF
CDR3 DNA: TGCAGCGTAGGACAGGGAAATAACAATGAGCAGTTCTTC

V gene: TRBV10-3
J gene: TRBJ2-7
clone size: many
D gene: TRBD2
CDR3 protein: CAISELRASGHYEQYF
CDR3 DNA: TGTGCCATCAGTGAGTTGCGGGCTAGCGGTCACTACGAGCAGTACTTC

V gene: TRBV20-1
J gene: TRBJ1-1
clone size: .
D gene: TRBD1
CDR3 protein: CSAQRTGAKNTEAFF
CDR3 DNA: TGCAGTGCTCAACGGACAGGGGCGAAGAACACTGAAGCTTTCTTT

V gene: TRBV10-3
J gene: TRBJ2-5
clone size: many
D gene: .
CDR3 protein: CAISGQGSETQYF
CDR3 DNA: TGTGCCATCAGTGGTCAAGGGAGCGAGACCCAGTACTTC

V gene: TRBV7-7
J gene: TRBJ2-3
clone size: many
D gene: .
CDR3 protein: CATSPRANF
CDR3 DNA: TGTGCCACCTCCCCCCGCGCGAATTTT

V gene: TRBV6-5
J gene: TRBJ1-2
clone size: few
D gene: .
CDR3 protein: CASSYGLHYGYTF
CDR3 DNA: TGTGCCAGCAGTTACGGTCTGCACTATGGCTACACCTTC

V gene: TRBV5-1
J gene: TRBJ2-1
clone size: many
D gene: TRBD1
CDR3 protein: CASSLGTGIYNEQFF
CDR3 DNA: TGCGCCAGCAGCTTGGGGACAGGGATCTACAATGAGCAGTTCTTC

V gene: TRBV30
J gene: TRBJ2-3
clone size: many
D gene: .
CDR3 protein: CAWSLGVRFSSTDTQYF
CDR3 DNA: TGTGCCTGGAGTTTAGGGGTGAGATTCTCTAGCACAGATACGCAGTATTTT

V gene: TRBV6-2/TRBV6-3
J gene: TRBJ2-1
clone size: many
D gene: .
CDR3 protein: CASSYLGGSEQFF
CDR3 DNA: TGTGCCAGCAGTTACCTTGGCGGCTCTGAGCAGTTCTTC

V gene: TRBV20-1
J gene: TRBJ2-7
clone size: many
D gene: TRBD2
CDR3 protein: CSAVYGLAPVYEQYF
CDR3 DNA: TGCAGTGCTGTCTACGGACTAGCCCCCGTCTACGAGCAGTACTTC

V gene: TRBV6-5
J gene: TRBJ2-2
clone size: many
D gene: .
CDR3 protein: CASSLEREKTGELFF
CDR3 DNA: TGTGCCAGTTCCCTGGAACGGGAGAAAACCGGGGAGCTGTTTTTT

V gene: TRBV10-3
J gene: TRBJ2-4
clone size: many
D gene: .
CDR3 protein: CAISPGSGNIQYF
CDR3 DNA: TGTGCCATCAGCCCAGGGTCGGGAAACATTCAGTACTTC

V gene: TRBV5-5
J gene: TRBJ1-3
clone size: many
D gene: TRBD1
CDR3 protein: CASSPGQIGNTIYF
CDR3 DNA: TGTGCCAGCAGCCCGGGACAGATTGGAAACACCATATATTTT

V gene: TRBV15
J gene: TRBJ2-1
clone size: many
D gene: TRBD2
CDR3 protein: CATSISSGEQFF
CDR3 DNA: TGTGCCACCAGCATCTCTAGCGGTGAGCAGTTCTTC

V gene: TRBV20-1
J gene: TRBJ1-1
clone size: many
D gene: .
CDR3 protein: CSARRPFRDTEAFF
CDR3 DNA: TGCAGTGCTAGAAGACCGTTTAGGGACACTGAAGCTTTCTTT

V gene: TRBV6-5
J gene: TRBJ2-7
clone size: many
D gene: TRBD1
CDR3 protein: CASSYSTGVLGEQYF
CDR3 DNA: TGTGCCAGCAGTTACTCTACAGGGGTCTTAGGCGAGCAGTACTTC

V gene: TRBV20-1
J gene: TRBJ2-5
clone size: .
D gene: .
CDR3 protein: CSASRQGTETQYF
CDR3 DNA: TGCAGTGCTAGTCGGCAGGGAACGGAGACCCAGTACTTC

V gene: TRBV20-1
J gene: TRBJ1-2
clone size: many
D gene: .
CDR3 protein: CSASGGTAVGYTF
CDR3 DNA: TGCAGTGCTAGTGGGGGGACCGCCGTCGGCTACACCTTC

V gene: TRBV5-1
J gene: TRBJ2-7
clone size: many
D gene: TRBD1
CDR3 protein: CASSGSGTGVFEQYF
CDR3 DNA: TGCGCCAGCAGCGGATCCGGGACAGGGGTTTTCGAGCAGTACTTC

V gene: TRBV5-1
J gene: TRBJ2-6
clone size: many
D gene: .
CDR3 protein: CASSLDGSSGANVLTF
CDR3 DNA: TGCGCCAGCAGCTTGGATGGGAGCTCTGGGGCCAACGTCCTGACTTTC

V gene: TRBV29-1
J gene: TRBJ2-3
clone size: many
D gene: .
CDR3 protein: CSVGEGPVGGRYF
CDR3 DNA: TGCAGCGTTGGAGAGGGGCCGGTGGGGGGGCGTTATTTT

V gene: TRBV18
J gene: TRBJ2-5
clone size: .
D gene: .
CDR3 protein: CASSPATGRETQYF
CDR3 DNA: TGTGCCAGCTCACCAGCAACAGGGCGAGAGACCCAGTACTTC